Listed here are 29 T cell receptor beta chains from one sample, sequenced in a study of cytomegalovirus exposure and HLA in healthy donors. Primers: 60 Vbeta forward and 13 Jbeta reverse. Assay: immunoSEQ multiplex PCR; the TCRdb copy retains only in-frame clones and omits some. The data show around 220,000 clones, approximately 80% seen once. The sample comprised PBMCs. These receptors all stem from a girl aged 2-9 years in good health and CMV-seronegative.

The chain couples TRBV14 to TRBJ2-5; TRBD1 is a possible D gene (6 bases). The V gene lost 4 bases and the J gene lost 3 bases, with 18 bases spanning the gap. Germline values: CDR1 SGHDN, CDR2 FVKESK. CDR3 length: 16 amino acids. The DNA of the CDR3 is TGTGCCAGCAGCCCCGGGCAGGGACAAATCGAAGAGACCCAGTACTTC. This codes for CASSPGQGQIEETQYF. Filled out from reference TRBV14 and TRBJ2-5, the complete variable domain reads EAGVTQFPSHSVIEKGQTVTLRCDPISGHDNLYWYRRVMGKEIKFLLHFVKESKQDESGMPNNRFLAERTGGTYSTLKVQPAELEDSGVYFCASSPGQGQIEETQYFGPGTRLLVL.

The chain has TRBV6-1 and TRBJ1-4, with no clear D. Germline V gene sequence: CDR1 MNHNS, CDR2 SASEGT. CDR3 length equals 13 residues. In DNA form, the CDR3 reads TGTGTCACCGAGCGCAGCAATAATGAAAAACTGTTTTTT. Its translation: CVTERSNNEKLFF.

This clone was seen once. One end of the junction is discordant with germline, which a read error may explain. V is TRBV7-9 and J is TRBJ1-6; weak D call: TRBD1 (6 bases). Germline assignment: CDR1 SEHNR and CDR2 FQNEAQ (reference sequence). This CDR3 contains 15 residues. In nucleotides, the CDR3 is TGTTCCAGCAGCTTAGGACCGGGACATGTATTTGCCCTCCACTTT. As protein: CSSSLGPGHVFALHF.

The rearrangement links TRBV6-6 to TRBJ1-2; 9 bases are a match to TRBD1. CDR3 size: 14 residues. V trimming: 4 bases; J trimming: 8 bases; junction bases outside the gene matches: 8. CDR1 MNHNY and CDR2 SVGAGI come from the germline V gene (reference sequence). DNA of the CDR3: TGTGCCAGCAGTTTAACGACAGGGGGTGGCGGCTACACCTTC. The encoded protein is CASSLTTGGGGYTF.

The V and J genes are TRBV9 and TRBJ2-2, with a weak D call TRBD2 (5 bases). The CDR3 loop spans 15 amino acids. In germline, CDR1 is SGDLS, CDR2 YYNGEE. Between the trimmed V and J ends, which lost 2 bases and 4 bases, there was a span of 12 bases. The CDR3 nucleotides are TGTGCCAGCAGCGTCCGTCCGGGAAGCACCGGGGAGCTGTTTTTT. Its protein product is CASSVRPGSTGELFF.

The rearrangement links TRBV5-1 to TRBJ2-2, with D possibly being TRBD1 (6 bases). Germline V gives CDR1 SGHRS, CDR2 YFSETQ. Trimming took 5 bases from V and 6 from J, leaving 11 bases between them. The CDR3 sequence is 13 residues long. The chain's CDR3 is CASRLTGSGELFF. The CDR3 DNA reads TGCGCCAGCAGGCTGACAGGCTCCGGGGAGCTGTTTTTT.

The J gene is TRBJ2-3, the V gene TRBV5-4; TRBD1 agrees at 10 bases. Germline CDR1 and CDR2: SGHNT and YYREEE (reference sequence). V lost 4 bases to trimming and J lost 3 bases; unmatched junction nucleotides: 11. There are 17 residues in the CDR3. The CDR3 DNA reads as TGTGCCAGCAGCCCCGGGACAGGGGCGCTGGCAACAGATACGCAGTATTTT. Translation: CASSPGTGALATDTQYF.

The chain joins TRBV19 to TRBJ1-1, with D perhaps matching TRBD1 (6 bases). This CDR3 has 13 residues. CDR1 is LNHDA, CDR2 SQIVND, per germline (reference sequence). Trimming removed 11 bases from V and 11 bases from J, with 24 bases in between. In DNA form, the CDR3 reads TGTGCCGGTAACACTCCAGGGGCGGATTTGGCTTTCTTT. This gives the protein CAGNTPGADLAFF. Drawing the rest from reference TRBV19 and TRBJ1-1, the complete variable domain is DGGITQSPKYLFRKEGQNVTLSCEQNLNHDAMYWYRQDPGQGLRLIYYSQIVNDFQKGDIAEGYSVSREKKESFPLTVTSAQKNPTAFYLCAGNTPGADLAFFGQGTRLTVV.

The V call is TRBV6-1, the J call TRBJ1-1; D gene ambiguous. The CDR3 runs to 12 residues. V was cut by 4 bases and J by 4 bases, with 7 bases left in between. Germline V gene sequence: CDR1 MNHNS, CDR2 SASEGT. The CDR3 sequence: CASSARGTEAFF. DNA for the CDR3: TGTGCCAGCAGTGCCCGGGGCACTGAAGCTTTCTTT.

V and J are TRBV25-1 and TRBJ2-2; TRBD1 is a possible D gene (5 bases). Per germline, CDR1 MGHDK and CDR2 SYGVNS. CDR3 size: 14 residues. V was clipped by 6 bases and J by 4 bases, with 12 bases between them. In DNA, the CDR3 is TGTGCCAGCAGCAGACAGCACCCCACCGGGGAGCTGTTTTTT. Translating gives CASSRQHPTGELFF.

This chain joins TRBV6-5 and TRBJ1-6, with 8 bases lining up with TRBD1. Germline trimming cut 7 bases from V and 9 bases from J; bases unmatched to any gene: 5. Germline values: CDR1 MNHEY, CDR2 SVGAGI. The CDR3 has 13 residues. This CDR3 is CASNRQGSSPLHF. Written as DNA, the CDR3 is TGTGCCAGCAATAGACAGGGGAGTTCACCCCTCCACTTT.

The chain has TRBV10-3 and TRBJ1-1; a possible D gene is TRBD1 (6 bases). Germline assignment: CDR1 ENHRY and CDR2 SYGVKD. The CDR3 spans 13 residues. CDR3 amino acids: CAVSGALNTEAFF. The CDR3 bases are TGTGCAGTCTCAGGGGCCCTGAACACTGAAGCTTTCTTT.

The V call is TRBV29-1, the J call TRBJ1-2; D perhaps matches TRBD1 (5 bases). Germline CDR1 reads SQVTM; CDR2 reads ANQGSEA. The V gene lost 0 bases and the J gene lost 5 bases, with 13 bases spanning the gap. The CDR3 has 14 amino acids. Here the CDR3 reads CSVEDWGVMYGYTF. As DNA, the CDR3 is TGCAGCGTTGAAGATTGGGGGGTAATGTATGGCTACACCTTC. Variable domain in full (rest from reference TRBV29-1 and TRBJ1-2): SAVISQKPSRDICQRGTSLTIQCQVDSQVTMMFWYRQQPGQSLTLIATANQGSEATYESGFVIDKFPISRPNLTFSTLTVSNMSPEDSSIYLCSVEDWGVMYGYTFGSGTRLTVV.

This clone was seen a single time. The V gene is TRBV4-2, the J gene TRBJ2-3; TRBD2 aligns across 8 bases. The CDR3 spans 13 residues. Trimming took 7 bases from V and 2 from J; bases not matched to a gene: 2. Per germline, CDR1 LGHNA and CDR2 YNFKEQ. The CDR3 nucleotides read TGTGCCAGCACCGGGGGGGACACAGATACGCAGTATTTT. Translation gives CASTGGDTDTQYF.

In its sample, this clone was seen once. The CDR3 is CASGGVGNEQFF. DNA for the CDR3: TGTGCCAGCGGCGGGGTCGGGAATGAGCAGTTCTTC. The V and J genes are TRBV9 and TRBJ2-1; perhaps TRBD2 as D (6 bases). CDR1 is SGDLS and CDR2 is YYNGEE in the germline V gene. The CDR3 consists of 12 residues. V was shortened by 7 bases and J by 7 bases, with 12 bases between the two germline ends.

The CDR3 sequence: CASSPGGAPYEQYF. As DNA, the CDR3 is TGCGCCAGCAGCCCCGGGGGGGCCCCCTACGAGCAGTACTTC. The chain links TRBV5-1 to TRBJ2-5, with 8 bases identical to TRBD2. The tail of the sequence fits TRBJ2-7 better, so the J call may be wrong. Germline V gives CDR1 SGHRS, CDR2 YFSETQ. The CDR3 consists of 14 residues.

The V gene is TRBV7-5, the J gene TRBJ1-1. TRBV7-5 is labeled a pseudogene. The CDR3 runs 15 residues. CDR3 in DNA: TGTGCCAGAAGCCGATCACGACGGGAGAACACTGAAGCTTTCTTT. Its translation: CARSRSRRENTEAFF.

The gene calls are TRBV4-1 and TRBJ2-7; D possibly corresponds to TRBD1 (6 bases). V lost 2 bases to trimming and J lost 3 bases, with 11 bases between them. CDR3 length equals 14 residues. Per the germline V gene, CDR1 is MGHRA and CDR2 is YSYEKL. This CDR3 is CASSQLQGNYEQYF. The CDR3 DNA reads TGCGCCAGCAGCCAACTCCAGGGGAACTACGAGCAGTACTTC.

CDR3 nucleotides: TGTGCCAGTACCGCAGGACCGGACAGTAACTATGGCTACACCTTC. Its translation is CASTAGPDSNYGYTF. The chain has TRBV19 and TRBJ1-2; weak D call: TRBD1 (6 bases). With 7 bases removed from V and 1 base from J, the gap between germline ends came to 16 bases. In germline, CDR1 is LNHDA, CDR2 SQIVND (reference sequence). CDR3 length: 15 residues.

A few counts support this clone. The chain links TRBV6-1 to TRBJ2-3; 7 bases match TRBD1. V lost 4 bases to trimming and J lost 2 bases; unmatched junction nucleotides: 9. Germline V gene data show CDR1 as MNHNS and CDR2 as SASEGT. The CDR3 covers 16 residues. CDR3 bases: TGTGCCAGCAGTGTGATACGGGACAGAAACACAGATACGCAGTATTTT. Translated: CASSVIRDRNTDTQYF.

This clone was recorded once. This sequence joins TRBV27 and TRBJ2-3; 9 positions agree with TRBD2. Germline loops: CDR1 MNHEY, CDR2 SMNVEV (reference sequence). The CDR3 totals 15 residues. V lost 4 bases to trimming and J lost 1 base; unmatched junction nucleotides: 3. In DNA form, the CDR3 reads TGTGCCAGCAGTTGGCGACTAGCGGGCACAGATACGCAGTATTTT. This encodes CASSWRLAGTDTQYF.

The chain recombines TRBV19 with TRBJ2-7, with no clear D. Germline loops: CDR1 LNHDA, CDR2 SQIVND (reference sequence). V dropped 3 bases and J dropped 3 bases, with 9 bases sitting between them. The CDR3 sequence is 13 residues long. CDR3 in amino acids: CASSIVDNYEQYF. CDR3 in DNA: TGTGCCAGTAGTATCGTCGACAACTACGAGCAGTACTTC.

The rearrangement uses TRBV4-2 and TRBJ1-2; the D gene is possibly TRBD1 (6 bases). There are 14 residues in the CDR3. Germline V gene sequence: CDR1 LGHNA, CDR2 YNFKEQ. The germline V and J ends were trimmed by 0 bases and 4 bases, with 9 bases remaining between them. The CDR3 nucleotides read TGTGCCAGCAGCCAAGAGTGGGGGCCCTATGGCTACACCTTC. This gives the protein CASSQEWGPYGYTF.

The chain uses TRBV2 and TRBJ1-1; TRBD1 matches 7 bases. This CDR3 is built from 18 residues. V lost 6 bases and J lost 1; bases outside the gene matches: 17. Looked up from germline, CDR1 is SNHLY and CDR2 is FYNNEI. The chain's CDR3 is CASSPKGDSRYQNTEAFF. As DNA, the CDR3 is TGTGCCAGCAGCCCCAAGGGGGACAGTCGATACCAGAACACTGAAGCTTTCTTT.

There are a few counts of this clone. This sequence joins TRBV7-8 and TRBJ1-4; weak D call: TRBD1 (6 bases). The CDR3 totals 18 residues. Per the germline V gene, CDR1 is SGHVS and CDR2 is FQNEAQ. Trimming stripped 5 bases from V and 0 bases from J, with 19 bases between. The CDR3 sequence: CASSPKEPRGATNEKLFF. For the CDR3, the DNA is TGTGCCAGCAGCCCCAAAGAACCCAGGGGAGCAACTAATGAAAAACTGTTTTTT.

This sequence joins TRBV25-1 and TRBJ2-3; D gene ambiguous. Trimming removed 1 base at V and 4 bases at J, with 15 bases between. The CDR3 totals 16 residues. Germline V gives CDR1 MGHDK, CDR2 SYGVNS. The CDR3 DNA reads as TGTGCCAGCAGTGAATCAGGCAGAACAGCTTCAGATACGCAGTATTTT. Its translation is CASSESGRTASDTQYF.

This clone was seen a handful of times. The V and J genes are TRBV7-9 and TRBJ1-2; no clear D gene. This CDR3 spans 12 amino acids. Trimming shortened V by 6 bases and J by 7 bases, and 12 bases separated the two germline ends. The germline gives CDR1 SEHNR, CDR2 FQNEAQ (reference sequence). This chain's CDR3 is CASSSGEGGYTF. CDR3 coding DNA: TGTGCCAGCAGTTCCGGGGAGGGTGGCTACACCTTC.

This clone was found a few times. V is TRBV6-5 and J is TRBJ2-5, with 7 positions matching TRBD1. This CDR3 comprises 15 residues. The germline V gene encodes CDR1 MNHEY and CDR2 SVGAGI. With V trimmed by 7 bases and J by 1 base, 9 bases remained unmatched. The CDR3 reads CASNLTGPFQETQYF. CDR3 coding DNA: TGTGCCAGCAACTTGACAGGGCCTTTCCAAGAGACCCAGTACTTC.

In nucleotides, the CDR3 is TGCGCCAGCAGGCCCCGGGACATTGAAAGCTCCTACGAGCAGTACTTC. Encoded protein: CASRPRDIESSYEQYF. The J gene is TRBJ2-7, the V gene TRBV4-1; tentative D call: TRBD1 (6 bases). The CDR3 extends over 16 amino acids. V lost 6 bases and J lost 0, with 18 bases in between. CDR1 is MGHRA, CDR2 YSYEKL, per germline.